This passage covers 24 T cell receptor beta chains from one sample sequenced in a study of OX40 agonist ivuxolimab in advanced cancers. Here immunoSEQ multiplex PCR was the method, and the copy in TCRdb shows in-frame clones only, minus some. The table has around 72,000 clones, around four fifths seen once. The specimen was CD4+ or CD8+ T cells sorted from blood, collected in a trial of the OX40 agonist ivuxolimab. These receptors all come from an adult with an advanced solid tumor such as melanoma, head and neck, liver or kidney cancer.

The chain carries TRBV21-1 and TRBJ1-4. TRBV21-1 is tagged as a pseudogene. The CDR3 length is 18 residues. CDR3: CASSKVDARDCYNEKLFF. CDR3 bases: TGTGCCAGCAGCAAAGTGGACGCGCGGGACTGCTATAATGAAAAACTGTTTTTT.

The V call is TRBV9, the J call TRBJ2-3, with 13 bases lining up with TRBD2. The CDR3 is 19 residues long. Germline-derived CDR1 and CDR2 are SGDLS and YYNGEE. The junction had 10 bases not matched to a gene; V was cut back by 0 bases and J by 3 bases. CDR3 residues: CASSVDGLAGATPTDTQYF. For the CDR3, the DNA is TGTGCCAGCAGCGTAGATGGACTAGCGGGAGCAACTCCAACAGATACGCAGTATTTT.

The CDR3 region is CASSPRQTYYNEQFF. Written as DNA, the CDR3 is TGTGCCAGCTCACCACGGCAGACATACTACAATGAGCAGTTCTTC. The rearrangement uses TRBV18 and TRBJ2-1, with D hard to call. Germline CDR1 reads KGHSH; CDR2 reads LQKENI. Trimming removed 1 base from V and 3 bases from J, with 10 bases in between. This CDR3 region has 15 residues.

The chain carries TRBV7-3 and TRBJ1-1; no definite D call. CDR1 is SGHTA and CDR2 is FQGTGA in the germline V gene. The CDR3 is 14 residues long. Trimming shortened V by 5 bases and J by 1 base, and 11 bases separated the two germline ends. CDR3 DNA: TGTGCCAGCAGCGCAACTATAGAGAACACTGAAGCTTTCTTT. Amino acid sequence: CASSATIENTEAFF.

This clone was seen only a few times. The V gene is TRBV5-1, the J gene TRBJ2-2; the D gene is possibly TRBD2 (5 bases). The germline V and J ends were trimmed by 4 bases and 7 bases, with 14 bases remaining between them. Germline V gene lookup returns CDR1 SGHRS and CDR2 YFSETQ. This CDR3 is built from 14 residues. CDR3 DNA sequence: TGCGCCAGCAGCCTCGGGATGACGGTCGGGGAGCTGTTTTTT. Protein sequence: CASSLGMTVGELFF.

This chain uses TRBV6-1 with TRBJ2-7, with 7 bases fitting TRBD1. The CDR3 sequence is 13 residues long. Germline CDR1 reads MNHNS; CDR2 reads SASEGT. Trimming removed 4 bases from V and 9 bases from J; junction bases left unmatched: 9. CDR3 nucleotides: TGTGCCAGCAGTGCAGATAACAGGGGCAGGCAGTACGTC. Its translation: CASSADNRGRQYV.

The CDR3 coding sequence is TGTGCCAGCAGCAGACAGGCGAATCAGCCCCAGCATTTT. The encoded protein is CASSRQANQPQHF. The gene calls are TRBV6-5 and TRBJ1-5; D perhaps matches TRBD1 (6 bases). V lost 6 bases and J 4 bases, leaving 10 bases between the germline ends. CDR1 is MNHEY and CDR2 is SVGAGI in the germline V gene. The CDR3 sequence is 13 residues long.

This clone has only a few counts. As DNA, the CDR3 is TGTGCCACACAAACCGGGACAGGGGACGCTAACTATGGCTACACCTTC. It translates to CATQTGTGDANYGYTF. V and J are TRBV19 and TRBJ1-2; 10 positions agree with TRBD1. The CDR3 totals 16 residues. Germline V lookup: CDR1 LNHDA, CDR2 SQIVND (reference sequence). V shed 10 bases, J shed 0 bases, and the junction held 11 bases outside the gene matches.

This clone was detected only once. J is TRBJ2-1 and V is TRBV5-5; D is perhaps TRBD1 (6 bases). This CDR3 has 15 amino acids. CDR1 is SGHKS, CDR2 YYEKEE, per germline (reference sequence). Trimming removed 4 bases at V and 0 bases at J, with 11 bases between. CDR3: CASSAGVPSYNEQFF. Here the CDR3 DNA reads TGTGCCAGCAGCGCAGGGGTCCCCTCCTACAATGAGCAGTTCTTC.

CDR3 in DNA: TGTGCCAGTAGTCCCCGGGTCTTCTTCTATGGCTACACCTTC. The encoded protein is CASSPRVFFYGYTF. The chain combines TRBV19 with TRBJ1-2; D gene uncertain. The CDR3 loop spans 14 amino acids. Trimming took off 5 bases at V and 4 bases at J, with 14 bases between the two ends. Germline values: CDR1 LNHDA, CDR2 SQIVND (reference sequence). Looking up the rest from reference TRBV19 and TRBJ1-2 gives the full variable domain: DGGITQSPKYLFRKEGQNVTLSCEQNLNHDAMYWYRQDPGQGLRLIYYSQIVNDFQKGDIAEGYSVSREKKESFPLTVTSAQKNPTAFYLCASSPRVFFYGYTFGSGTRLTVV.

The rearrangement joins TRBV6-5 to TRBJ2-7; D remains unclear. This CDR3 contains 14 residues. Germline CDR1 is MNHEY and CDR2 is SVGAGI. V lost 2 bases, J lost 5 bases, and 13 bases lay in between. This CDR3 is CASSYRRSTDEQYF. Here the CDR3 DNA reads TGTGCCAGCAGTTACAGGAGAAGCACGGACGAGCAGTACTTC.

The V and J genes are TRBV7-7 and TRBJ2-1; 10 nucleotides agree with TRBD2. CDR1 SSHAT and CDR2 FNYEAQ come from the germline V gene (reference sequence). With V trimmed by 5 bases and J by 6 bases, 16 bases remained unmatched. The CDR3 runs 18 residues. The CDR3 sequence: CASSLRPIAGLASNEQFF. CDR3 in DNA: TGTGCCAGCAGCCTTAGACCCATCGCGGGACTAGCGTCCAATGAGCAGTTCTTC.

The V and J genes are TRBV6-1 and TRBJ1-4, with a weak D call TRBD1 (5 bases). This CDR3 comprises 15 residues. V lost 6 bases and J 0 bases, leaving 11 bases between the germline ends. From germline, CDR1 is MNHNS and CDR2 SASEGT. CDR3 bases: TGTGCCAGCAGACAGGTGGGAGCAACTAATGAAAAACTGTTTTTT. Encoded protein: CASRQVGATNEKLFF.

The chain recombines TRBV11-2 with TRBJ2-7; TRBD2 matches 8 bases. Germline CDR1 is SGHAT and CDR2 is FQNNGV. This CDR3 spans 15 amino acids. With 4 bases clipped from V and 0 bases from J, the junction kept 5 bases outside the gene matches. The CDR3 nucleotides are TGTGCCAGCAGCTACGGGACTAGTGTCTCCTACGAGCAGTACTTC. Residues: CASSYGTSVSYEQYF.

The CDR3 sequence is CASSPTAEAFF. For the CDR3, the DNA is TGTGCCAGCAGCCCGACAGCTGAAGCTTTCTTT. The gene calls are TRBV28 and TRBJ1-1; the D gene is possibly TRBD1 (5 bases). Per the germline V gene, CDR1 is MDHEN and CDR2 is SYDVKM. V lost 6 bases to trimming and J lost 6 bases, with 8 bases between them. This CDR3 spans 11 amino acids.

This rearrangement joins TRBV7-2 to TRBJ2-3, with TRBD2 matching 11 bases. The germline gives CDR1 SGHTA, CDR2 FQGNSA. The CDR3 is 15 residues long. J gave up 4 bases and V 8 bases, and 8 bases lay outside the gene matches. In DNA, the CDR3 is TGTGCCAGCTGGGAACTAGCGGGAGTCCCAGATACGCAGTATTTT. Its protein product is CASWELAGVPDTQYF. The variable domain in full, completed from reference TRBV7-2 and TRBJ2-3, reads GAGVSQSPSNKVTEKGKDVELRCDPISGHTALYWYRQSLGQGLEFLIYFQGNSAPDKSGLPSDRFSAERTGGSVSTLTIQRTQQEDSAVYLCASWELAGVPDTQYFGPGTRLTVL.

The gene calls are TRBV18 and TRBJ2-2, with TRBD1 as a possible D gene (6 bases). The CDR3 loop spans 15 amino acids. The V end lost 5 bases, the J end lost 4 bases, and 14 bases lay between the germline ends. Per the germline V gene, CDR1 is KGHSH and CDR2 is LQKENI. The CDR3 region has the DNA TGTGCCAGCTCAGTCACGGGACAATTCACCGGGGAGCTGTTTTTT. This sequence encodes CASSVTGQFTGELFF.

The chain is built from TRBV5-8 and TRBJ1-2; a possible D gene is TRBD1 (5 bases). Trimming stripped 0 bases from V and 5 bases from J, with 11 bases between. Germline V gene sequence: CDR1 SGHTS, CDR2 YDEGEE. The CDR3 extends over 14 amino acids. CDR3 sequence: CASSLGLWGYGYTF. The CDR3 DNA reads as TGTGCCAGCAGCTTGGGACTTTGGGGGTATGGCTACACCTTC. Complete variable domain (other parts from reference TRBV5-8 and TRBJ1-2): EAGVTQSPTHLIKTRGQQATLRCSPISGHTSVYWYQQALGLGLQFLLWYDEGEERNRGNFPPRFSGRQFPNYSSELNVNALELEDSALYLCASSLGLWGYGYTFGSGTRLTVV.

J is TRBJ1-1 and V is TRBV18; D remains unclear. CDR3 length equals 14 residues. CDR1 and CDR2 from the germline V gene are KGHSH and LQKENI. The germline V and J ends were trimmed by 2 bases and 3 bases, with 10 bases remaining between them. The CDR3 sequence: CASSPSPLDTEAFF. DNA of the CDR3: TGTGCCAGCTCACCATCCCCACTGGACACTGAAGCTTTCTTT. The whole variable domain, remainder taken from reference TRBV18 and TRBJ1-1, is NAGVMQNPRHLVRRRGQEARLRCSPMKGHSHVYWYRQLPEEGLKFMVYLQKENIIDESGMPKERFSAEFPKEGPSILRIQQVVRGDSAAYFCASSPSPLDTEAFFGQGTRLTVV.

The V gene is TRBV5-1, the J gene TRBJ2-6; D perhaps matches TRBD1 (5 bases). V shed 0 bases and J shed 1 base, with 8 bases lying between them. This CDR3 has 16 residues. CDR1 is SGHRS, CDR2 YFSETQ, per germline. The DNA for the CDR3 is TGCGCCAGCAGCTTGGGACAGCCGTCTGGGGCCAACGTCCTGACTTTC. Residues: CASSLGQPSGANVLTF.

The chain couples TRBV7-9 to TRBJ2-3; D is unresolved. The CDR3 consists of 14 residues. V was clipped by 5 bases and J by 0 bases, with 9 bases between them. The germline V gene has CDR1 SEHNR and CDR2 FQNEAQ (reference sequence). This CDR3 is CASSLGLSTDTQYF. CDR3 sequence (DNA): TGTGCCAGCAGCCTCGGGTTAAGCACAGATACGCAGTATTTT.

The chain recombines TRBV2 with TRBJ2-7; TRBD1 agrees at 9 bases. The CDR3 sequence is 14 residues long. V lost 6 bases, J lost 0 bases, and 3 bases stayed unmatched. Germline V gene sequence: CDR1 SNHLY, CDR2 FYNNEI. The CDR3 coding sequence is TGTGCCAGCAGGGAGACAGGGGGCTCCTACGAGCAGTACTTC. Translating gives CASRETGGSYEQYF.

The V gene is TRBV7-9, the J gene TRBJ1-5; D is possibly TRBD1 (5 bases). Trimming left V 5 bases short and J 0 bases short, with 11 bases between. The CDR3 loop spans 15 amino acids. Looked up from germline, CDR1 is SEHNR and CDR2 is FQNEAQ (reference sequence). The CDR3 sequence is CASSRDGYSNQPQHF. The CDR3 DNA reads as TGTGCCAGCAGCCGGGACGGATATAGCAATCAGCCCCAGCATTTT.

The V call is TRBV4-1, the J call TRBJ2-1; D unclear. The CDR3 loop spans 13 amino acids. V was pared by 4 bases and J by 8 bases, with 12 bases between. Germline V CDR1 and CDR2: MGHRA, YSYEKL. The CDR3 here is CASSPPHGDEQFF. In nucleotides, the CDR3 is TGCGCCAGCAGCCCCCCCCATGGGGATGAGCAGTTCTTC.